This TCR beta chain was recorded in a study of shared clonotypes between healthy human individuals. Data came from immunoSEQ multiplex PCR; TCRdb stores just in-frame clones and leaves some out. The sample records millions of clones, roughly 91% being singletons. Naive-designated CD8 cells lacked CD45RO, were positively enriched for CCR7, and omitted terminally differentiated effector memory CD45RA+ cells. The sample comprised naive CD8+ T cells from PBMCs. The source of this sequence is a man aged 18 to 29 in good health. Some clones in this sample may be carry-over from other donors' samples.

This chain's CDR3 is CASSFVRTEAFF. In DNA, the CDR3 is TGTGCCAGCAGTTTTGTTCGGACTGAAGCTTTCTTT. This sequence joins TRBV28 and TRBJ1-1; D is unresolved. This CDR3 has 12 amino acids. Trimming left V 3 bases short and J 5 bases short, with 7 bases between. From germline, CDR1 is MDHEN and CDR2 SYDVKM.